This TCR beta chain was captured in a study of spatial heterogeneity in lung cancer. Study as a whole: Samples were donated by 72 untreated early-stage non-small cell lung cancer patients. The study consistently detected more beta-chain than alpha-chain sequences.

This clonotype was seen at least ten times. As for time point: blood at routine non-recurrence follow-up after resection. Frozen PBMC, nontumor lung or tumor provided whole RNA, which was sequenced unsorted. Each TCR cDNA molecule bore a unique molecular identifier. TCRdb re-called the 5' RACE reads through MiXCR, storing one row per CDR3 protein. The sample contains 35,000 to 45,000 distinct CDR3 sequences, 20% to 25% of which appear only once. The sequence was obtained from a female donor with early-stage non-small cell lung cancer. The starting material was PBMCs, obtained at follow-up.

Here the CDR3 DNA reads TGCGCCAGCACCTCACCCCCCAGGGGTACTGAAGCTTTCTTT. It is translated as CASTSPPRGTEAFF. V and J are TRBV5-1 and TRBJ1-1; D may be TRBD1 (6 bases). Trimming left V 6 bases short and J 5 bases short, with 17 bases between. Germline V gene sequence: CDR1 SGHRS, CDR2 YFSETQ. CDR3 length: 14 residues.